A selection of T cell receptor beta chains follows, all from one sample in a study of blood T cell repertoires in COVID-19. Sequenced by immunoSEQ multiplex PCR; TCRdb stores in-frame clones only, minus some. The profile covers approximately 200,000 clones, with about nine tenths appearing a single time and roughly 2.5% taken by the ten largest. The sequenced sample consisted of peripheral blood. The source is a woman aged 60-75 years with acute or convalescent COVID-19. The CDR3 runs from the conserved cysteine through the conserved F or W. The order of the fields is D gene, J gene, V gene, CDR3 protein, CDR3 DNA. A D gene is named only where the DNA matches it firmly.

>TRBD1|TRBJ1-4|TRBV14
CASSSRTGVGEKLFF
TGTGCCAGCAGCTCCCGGACAGGTGTGGGAGAAAAACTGTTTTTT
>-|TRBJ1-3|TRBV7-9
CASSLGQFSGNTIYF
TGTGCCAGCAGCTTAGGACAATTCTCTGGAAACACCATATATTTT
>-|TRBJ2-1|TRBV7-3
CASSLRQGGYNEQFF
TGTGCCAGCAGCTTAAGACAGGGAGGATACAATGAGCAGTTCTTC
>-|TRBJ2-7|TRBV4-2
CASSQDRQARYEQYF
TGTGCCAGCAGCCAAGATCGGCAGGCCCGCTACGAGCAGTACTTC
>TRBD2|TRBJ2-1|TRBV20-1
CSPRGGSEQFF
TGCAGTCCCCGGGGGGGCAGTGAGCAGTTCTTC
>-|TRBJ1-2|TRBV19
CASTPTGSDGYTF
TGTGCCAGTACCCCTACAGGGAGCGATGGCTACACCTTC
>TRBD1|TRBJ1-5|TRBV29-1
CSIGQGVNQPQHF
TGCAGTATCGGACAGGGGGTAAATCAGCCCCAGCATTTT
>-|TRBJ1-4|TRBV28
CASSPPGLENEKLFF
TGTGCCAGCAGTCCCCCGGGACTGGAGAATGAAAAACTGTTTTTT
>-|TRBJ1-1|TRBV20-1
CSASSLRLMGRNTEAFF
TGCAGTGCTAGTTCTCTCCGGTTGATGGGGCGAAACACTGAAGCTTTCTTT
>TRBD2|TRBJ2-1|TRBV3-1/TRBV3-2
CASSPMGGLLNEQFF
TGTGCCAGCAGCCCGATGGGAGGGCTTCTCAATGAGCAGTTCTTC
>TRBD1|TRBJ1-6|TRBV2
CASRRGQRGQVNNSPLHF
TGTGCCAGCAGACGAGGACAGAGGGGGCAGGTCAATAATTCACCCCTCCACTTT
>-|TRBJ1-6|TRBV15
CATSRGDIPSPLHF
TGTGCCACCAGCAGGGGGGACATTCCTTCACCCCTCCACTTT
>-|TRBJ1-2|TRBV5-6
CASSLAAWARGYTF
TGTGCCAGCAGCTTGGCCGCGTGGGCGCGCGGCTACACCTTC
>-|TRBJ2-2|TRBV5-5
CASSLLTGRTGELFF
TGTGCCAGCAGCCTTTTGACAGGGAGGACCGGGGAGCTGTTTTTT
>TRBD2|TRBJ2-1|TRBV2
CASIWEGRYNEQFF
TGTGCCAGCATTTGGGAGGGCAGGTACAATGAGCAGTTCTTC
>-|TRBJ2-5|TRBV11-2
CASSLAGPGGETQYF
TGTGCCAGCAGCTTAGCAGGGCCTGGGGGGGAGACCCAGTACTTC
>TRBD1|TRBJ1-5|TRBV30
CAWSPDRGLQPQHF
TGTGCCTGGAGTCCCGACAGGGGGTTGCAGCCCCAGCATTTT
>TRBD2|TRBJ2-5|TRBV24-1
CATSDSSGTSGPFGTQYF
TGTGCCACCAGTGACTCATCTGGGACTAGCGGACCGTTTGGGACCCAGTACTTC
>TRBD1|TRBJ1-2|TRBV18
CASSPLGDSHGYTF
TGTGCCAGCTCACCCCTCGGGGACAGCCATGGCTACACCTTC
>-|TRBJ2-1|TRBV5-1
CASSRSGLGNEQFF
TGCGCCAGCAGCCGATCAGGGTTGGGGAATGAGCAGTTCTTC
>TRBD2|TRBJ2-2|TRBV13
CASSLYGRAGELFF
TGTGCCAGCAGCTTATACGGGAGGGCCGGGGAGCTGTTTTTT
>TRBD1|TRBJ2-3|TRBV10-3
CAISDRGQRDTQYF
TGTGCCATCAGTGACAGGGGACAGCGAGATACGCAGTATTTT
>TRBD2|TRBJ2-5|TRBV7-9
CASSLAAGLAGERETQYF
TGTGCCAGCAGCTTAGCTGCCGGACTAGCGGGAGAAAGGGAGACCCAGTACTTC
>-|TRBJ1-5|TRBV7-2
CASSGRGGSNQPQHF
TGTGCCAGCAGCGGCAGGGGCGGTAGCAATCAGCCCCAGCATTTT
>-|TRBJ1-1|TRBV6-1
CASSEFGGASGEAFF
TGTGCCAGCAGTGAATTCGGGGGGGCCTCGGGAGAAGCTTTCTTT
>TRBD1|TRBJ2-6|TRBV30
CASGQGASGANVLTF
TGTGCCTCGGGACAGGGGGCTTCTGGGGCCAACGTCCTGACTTTC
>TRBD1|TRBJ2-7|TRBV6-5
CASGTDSMAPYEQYF
TGTGCCAGCGGGACAGACAGTATGGCGCCCTACGAGCAGTACTTC